The clone carrying this T cell receptor beta chain has ten or more counts. The antigen remains unidentified. One junction end does not reproduce the germline sequence, and a read error may be involved. The sample holds other DNA sequences that translate to the same CDR3. Sequencing was performed with immunoSEQ multiplex PCR; in TCRdb, only in-frame clones are kept and a portion is missing. Sampling found some 38,000 clones, none seen once. This record comes from a study of T cell clonality in common variable immunodeficiency. Study-level results: Authors noted CVID clonality's cause needs subpopulation repertoire sequencing. Compared with controls, CVID subjects had fewer shared TCRbeta clones.

The TCR comes from a person aged 18 to 75 in good health. The sequencing sample was made of peripheral blood mononuclear cells.

The CDR3 region is CASSLVAGSNQPQHF. CDR3 DNA, as far as it was read: TGCGCCAGCAGCTTGGTTGCGGGTAGCAACCAGCCC. The chain links TRBV5-1 to TRBJ1-5; D remains ambiguous. The CDR3 end lies 3 residues beyond the end of the read and is filled in from the germline J gene. This CDR3 is 15 amino acids long. Germline CDR1 and CDR2: SGHRS and YFSETQ.